This is a list of T cell receptor beta chains from one sample in a study of blood T cells in healthy people across ages. TCRdb processed the 5' RACE reads anew with MiXCR; each CDR3 protein has one entry. The repertoire holds more than 650,000 distinct CDR3 sequences, with 22% as singletons. The sequencing sample was made of blood. Receptor source: a man between 65 and 79 years old in good health. Each CDR3 is given with its conserved first and last residue. A D gene is named only where the DNA matches it firmly. Where a row states a size, it is once, few, many or the class of an expanded clone; other rows omit it.

few	TRBV20-1	TRBJ2-5	TRBD2	TGCAGTGCTGAACCTACTAACGGGGGGTTTTTCTTTCGGGAGACCCAGTACTTC	CSAEPTNGGFFFRETQYF
.	TRBV6-5	TRBJ2-4	.	TGTGCCAGCAAGAACCTAGCCAAAAACATTCAGTACTTC	CASKNLAKNIQYF
.	TRBV2	TRBJ2-7	.	TGTGCCAGCATCGCCCTTCCGTCCCCTCTCTACGAGCAGTACTTC	CASIALPSPLYEQYF
.	TRBV10-3	TRBJ2-7	TRBD1	TGTGCCATCCTAGGACAGGCGACGGGGGAGCAGTACTTC	CAILGQATGEQYF
.	TRBV2	TRBJ2-5	.	TGTGCCAGCGGCGTAACAGGGAGTAGCGGTCAGACCCAGTGCTTC	CASGVTGSSGQTQCF
.	TRBV7-2	TRBJ2-2	TRBD2	TGTGCCAGCAGAAGGACTAGCGGGGCGAACACCGGGGAGCTGTTTTTT	CASRRTSGANTGELFF
few	TRBV2	TRBJ1-1	.	TGTGCCAGCAGCGATGGGTTATTTACTGAAGCTTTCTTT	CASSDGLFTEAFF
.	TRBV30	TRBJ1-2	.	TGTGCCTGGAGCCGGGACACCGGGGTCGATGGCTACACCTTC	CAWSRDTGVDGYTF
.	TRBV2	TRBJ2-5	.	TGTGCCAGCAGTGAACTTTTTCAACAAGAGACCCAGTACTTC	CASSELFQQETQYF
few	TRBV7-9	TRBJ2-1	.	TGTGCCAGCAGGCCTGATGTAGGCGGGGAAAACAATGAGCAGTTCTTC	CASRPDVGGENNEQFF
few	TRBV29-1	TRBJ1-4	TRBD1	TGCAGCGTTGAAGAGATACAGGGGGAAAAACTGTTTTTT	CSVEEIQGEKLFF
many	TRBV2	TRBJ1-1	TRBD1	TGTGCCAGCAGTCGGGACAGGCTCAACACTGAAGCTTTCTTT	CASSRDRLNTEAFF